The text below deals with one T cell receptor beta chain. Libraries were prepared by immunoSEQ multiplex PCR; TCRdb keeps only in-frame clonotypes and omits some of them. The sample contains 100,000 to 150,000 clones, around 90% of which appear only once. The sample is drawn from a study of T cell responses to AZD1222 COVID-19 vaccine. The V and J ends lost 4 bases and 4 bases respectively, with 15 bases between them. This CDR3 contains 15 residues. Germline-derived CDR1 and CDR2 are SGHNT and YYREEE (reference sequence). This TCR came from an adult in good health. The sample here was peripheral blood, taken on day 0 of AZD1222 vaccination. The chain links TRBV5-4 to TRBJ2-1; a possible D gene is TRBD1 (6 bases). CDR3 sequence: CASSGGQTFYNEQFF. The CDR3, as DNA: TGTGCCAGCAGCGGAGGACAGACCTTTTACAATGAGCAGTTCTTC.